These 19 T cell receptor beta chains were sequenced from one sample in a study of blood T cell repertoires in COVID-19. Some clones are missing from TCRdb's copy, which holds only in-frame ones; the method was immunoSEQ multiplex PCR. The table lists fewer than 70,000 clones, approximately 91% of them singletons, with roughly 8% in the top ten. The sample consisted of peripheral blood. These receptor sequences come from a woman aged 70-85 years with active COVID-19.

The CDR3 region has the DNA TGTGCCAGCAGCCCCCAGGTCGGATCCTACGAGCAGTACTTC. It yields the protein CASSPQVGSYEQYF. V is TRBV11-1 and J is TRBJ2-7; D is uncertain. Germline V lookup: CDR1 SGHAT, CDR2 FQDESV (reference sequence). This CDR3 comprises 14 residues. Trimming shortened V by 5 bases and J by 1 base, and 12 bases separated the two germline ends.

J is TRBJ2-1 and V is TRBV6-5; 8 nucleotides line up with TRBD2. The CDR3 runs to 14 residues. The V segment lost 4 bases and the J segment 4 bases; nucleotides outside the gene matches: 3. Looked up from germline, CDR1 is MNHEY and CDR2 is SVGAGI. CDR3 coding DNA: TGTGCCAGCAGTTTCAAGCGGGGGTACAATGAGCAGTTCTTC. Translating it yields CASSFKRGYNEQFF.

V is TRBV18 and J is TRBJ2-1; 13 bases are shared with TRBD2. The CDR3 covers 16 residues. CDR1 and CDR2 (germline): KGHSH, LQKENI. V trimming: 2 bases; J trimming: 5 bases; junction bases outside the gene matches: 3. In DNA form, the CDR3 reads TGTGCCAGCTCACCAGTTGGACTAGCGGGAGACAATGAGCAGTTCTTC. This encodes CASSPVGLAGDNEQFF.

J is TRBJ1-5 and V is TRBV15; TRBD1 matches at 9 bases. The CDR3 has 14 amino acids. Germline trimming cut 9 bases from V and 3 bases from J; bases unmatched to any gene: 6. Germline loops: CDR1 LNHNV, CDR2 YYDKDF (reference sequence). For the CDR3, the DNA is TGTGCCACAGCAACAGGGGGCGACAATCAGCCCCAGCATTTT. The encoded protein is CATATGGDNQPQHF.

This clone was seen once. This rearrangement joins TRBV6-5 to TRBJ2-6, with a tentative D call TRBD2 (5 bases). V was shortened by 6 bases and J by 3 bases, with 12 bases between the two germline ends. Germline V gene data show CDR1 as MNHEY and CDR2 as SVGAGI. The CDR3 is 15 amino acids. The CDR3 protein is CASSFRERGANVLTF. CDR3 nucleotides: TGTGCCAGCAGCTTCCGGGAACGTGGGGCCAACGTCCTGACTTTC.

The V and J genes are TRBV9 and TRBJ2-7, with D unclear. V was pared by 0 bases and J by 4 bases, with 11 bases between. Germline lookup yields CDR1 SGDLS and CDR2 YYNGEE. The CDR3 has 14 amino acids. The DNA for the CDR3 is TGTGCCAGCAGCGTAGATCGCAGACAATACGAGCAGTACTTC. It yields the protein CASSVDRRQYEQYF.

The chain combines TRBV3-1 (or the pseudogene TRBV3-2) with TRBJ1-2, with 8 bases fitting TRBD1. J gave up 4 bases and V 5 bases, and 9 bases lay outside the gene matches. This CDR3 is built from 15 residues. The germline CDR1 and CDR2 sequences are LGHDT and YNNKEL (reference sequence). For the CDR3, the DNA is TGTGCCAGCAGCGAAACATGGGACAGGCTCTATGGCTACACCTTC. Its protein is CASSETWDRLYGYTF.

The chain recombines TRBV25-1 with TRBJ1-6; possible D gene TRBD1, 5 bases. The CDR3 sequence is 16 residues long. Between the trimmed V and J ends, which lost 2 bases and 7 bases, there was a span of 15 bases. The germline CDR1 and CDR2 sequences are MGHDK and SYGVNS. The CDR3 region has the DNA TGTGCCAGCAGTGAAGCTGGGGCAGGGATAAATTCACCCCTCCACTTT. Translation gives CASSEAGAGINSPLHF.

The CDR3 DNA reads TGTGCCAGCAGCTTAGAAGGGTTAGGGAGGGACACTGAAGCTTTCTTT. It codes for CASSLEGLGRDTEAFF. The V gene is TRBV13, the J gene TRBJ1-1; no clear D gene. The V end lost 1 base, the J end lost 3 bases, and 15 bases lay between the germline ends. CDR1 and CDR2 from the germline V gene are PRHDT and FYEKMQ (reference sequence). The CDR3 is 16 amino acids.

The chain links TRBV7-9 to TRBJ2-3; D is unclear. V was pared by 6 bases and J by 6 bases, with 13 bases between. Germline V gene sequence: CDR1 SEHNR, CDR2 FQNEAQ (reference sequence). The CDR3 spans 13 residues. CDR3 region: CASSTGVSDTQYF. The CDR3 nucleotides are TGTGCCAGCAGTACCGGAGTTTCGGATACGCAGTATTTT. Drawing the rest from reference TRBV7-9 and TRBJ2-3, the complete variable domain is DTGVSQNPRHKITKRGQNVTFRCDPISEHNRLYWYRQTLGQGPEFLTYFQNEAQLEKSRLLSDRFSAERPKGSFSTLEIQRTEQGDSAMYLCASSTGVSDTQYFGPGTRLTVL.

The chain uses TRBV5-3 and TRBJ2-1, with D hard to call. TRBV5-3 is classed as an ORF, of uncertain function. V was shortened by 4 bases and J by 0 bases, with 23 bases between the two germline ends. The CDR3 has 19 residues. In DNA form, the CDR3 reads TGTGCCAGAAGCCCGTCCGGGTGCCTATATTTGAGCTCCTACAATGAGCAGTTCTTC. Its translation: CARSPSGCLYLSSYNEQFF.

The V and J genes are TRBV11-2 and TRBJ2-5; 9 nucleotides line up with TRBD2. The CDR3 has 16 amino acids. Trimming removed 3 bases from V and 5 bases from J; junction bases left unmatched: 10. Germline V gene lookup returns CDR1 SGHAT and CDR2 FQNNGV. In DNA form, the CDR3 reads TGTGCCAGCAGCTTCAACCCTAGCGGGAAGTGGGAGACCCAGTACTTC. Translating gives CASSFNPSGKWETQYF.

In its sample, this clone was seen a few times. The chain's CDR3 is CASSVHRGEKLFF. The CDR3 DNA reads TGTGCCAGCAGTGTGCACAGGGGGGAAAAACTGTTTTTT. V and J are TRBV2 and TRBJ1-4; 8 bases are shared with TRBD1. CDR1 and CDR2 (germline): SNHLY, FYNNEI. This CDR3 spans 13 amino acids. V dropped 4 bases and J dropped 8; count of bases not matched to a gene: 3. The complete variable domain, with remaining parts taken from reference TRBV2 and TRBJ1-4, reads EPEVTQTPSHQVTQMGQEVILRCVPISNHLYFYWYRQILGQKVEFLVSFYNNEISEKSEIFDDQFSVERPDGSNFTLKIRSTKLEDSAMYFCASSVHRGEKLFFGSGTQLSVL.

The chain links TRBV6-5 to TRBJ1-1, with 7 bases aligning to TRBD1. CDR3 length: 14 residues. In germline, CDR1 is MNHEY, CDR2 SVGAGI. V was clipped by 6 bases and J by 4 bases; unmatched bases: 8. The CDR3 nucleotides are TGTGCCAGCAGAATGGAGGGGGCAAGCACTGAAGCTTTCTTT. Encoded protein: CASRMEGASTEAFF.

The CDR3 region is CASRTAGHSYEQYF. DNA for the CDR3: TGTGCCAGCAGAACGGCGGGGCACTCCTACGAGCAGTACTTC. This sequence joins TRBV2 and TRBJ2-7, with D possibly TRBD2 on 6 matching bases. This CDR3 spans 14 amino acids. Trimming took 6 bases from V and 0 from J, leaving 12 bases between them. Germline CDR1 reads SNHLY; CDR2 reads FYNNEI. Supplemented by reference TRBV2 and TRBJ2-7, the full variable domain reads EPEVTQTPSHQVTQMGQEVILRCVPISNHLYFYWYRQILGQKVEFLVSFYNNEISEKSEIFDDQFSVERPDGSNFTLKIRSTKLEDSAMYFCASRTAGHSYEQYFGPGTRLTVT.

This clone was observed a single time. The junction departs from germline at one end; a sequencing error may be responsible. J is TRBJ2-1 and V is TRBV28, with TRBD2 identical over 10 bases. Germline V CDR1 and CDR2: MDHEN, SYDVKM. The CDR3 runs to 14 residues. DNA for the CDR3: TGTGCCAGCAGCCCGGAGCCCGGGACTAGCGTCTTGGTCTTC. It codes for CASSPEPGTSVLVF.

The chain couples TRBV11-2 to TRBJ1-1; D remains unclear. Trimming shortened V by 6 bases and J by 2 bases, and 13 bases separated the two germline ends. Germline assignment: CDR1 SGHAT and CDR2 FQNNGV. The CDR3 loop spans 14 amino acids. In nucleotides, the CDR3 is TGTGCCAGCAGACCATTCGGGGTAAACACTGAAGCTTTCTTT. This sequence encodes CASRPFGVNTEAFF. The complete variable domain, with remaining parts taken from reference TRBV11-2 and TRBJ1-1, reads EAGVAQSPRYKIIEKRQSVAFWCNPISGHATLYWYQQILGQGPKLLIQFQNNGVVDDSQLPKDRFSAERLKGVDSTLKIQPAKLEDSAVYLCASRPFGVNTEAFFGQGTRLTVV.

This clone has only one observation. J is TRBJ1-1 and V is TRBV3-1 (or the pseudogene TRBV3-2); a weak D match, TRBD1 (5 bases). Per germline, CDR1 LGHDT and CDR2 YNNKEL (reference sequence). With 6 bases removed from V and 1 base from J, the gap between germline ends came to 12 bases. The CDR3 length is 14 residues. Here the CDR3 reads CASRVRGRNTEAFF. CDR3 sequence (DNA): TGTGCCAGCAGGGTAAGGGGCAGGAACACTGAAGCTTTCTTT.

The chain combines TRBV23-1 with TRBJ1-2; 12 nucleotides match TRBD1. TRBV23-1 is designated an ORF whose function remains uncertain. Trimming at V came to 6 bases and at J to 3 bases, leaving 20 bases not matched to a gene. This CDR3 region has 20 residues. The CDR3 DNA sequence: TGCGCCAGCAGACCAATTGGTGGCGGGACAGGGGGCGCGGGTCACTATGGCTACACCTTC. Amino acid sequence: CASRPIGGGTGGAGHYGYTF.